The 10 T cell receptor beta chains below come from one sample, sequenced in a study of CD8+ T cells in alopecia areata. Isolated RNA was reverse transcribed into cDNA used as the sequencing template. Data came from immunoSEQ multiplex PCR; TCRdb stores just in-frame clones and leaves some out. The top ten hold 20% to 25% of the sample, which has 80,000 or so clones, approximately 70% seen once. The treatment denotes: oral pan-JAK inhibitor, 5-10 mg twice daily. The specimen was CD8+ T cells sorted from blood, collected at week 24, from a patient treated with tofacitinib. Receptors originate from a human donor with alopecia areata.

This sequence joins TRBV5-6 and TRBJ2-7, with D tentatively TRBD1 (5 bases). The V end lost 2 bases, the J end lost 5 bases, and 8 bases lay between the germline ends. Germline V gene sequence: CDR1 SGHDT, CDR2 YYEEEE. The CDR3 has 12 amino acids. CDR3 amino acids: CASSFRQNEQYF. For the CDR3, the DNA is TGTGCCAGCAGCTTCCGACAGAACGAGCAGTACTTC.

This chain connects TRBV27 to TRBJ2-5; perhaps TRBD2 as D (6 bases). V was clipped by 2 bases and J by 4 bases, with 8 bases between them. CDR1 and CDR2 (germline): MNHEY, SMNVEV (reference sequence). This CDR3 spans 13 amino acids. The CDR3 nucleotides are TGTGCCAGCAGTTTAGGAGGGGCAGAGACCCAGTACTTC. It encodes CASSLGGAETQYF.

A single count supports this clone. The chain carries TRBV4-1 and TRBJ2-1, with 11 bases identical to TRBD2. The CDR3 runs to 16 residues. Trimming at V came to 4 bases and at J to 0 bases, leaving 2 bases not matched to a gene. Germline V gene data show CDR1 as MGHRA and CDR2 as YSYEKL. DNA of the CDR3: TGCGCCAGCAGCCGAACTAGCGGGAGCTCCTACAATGAGCAGTTCTTC. The encoded protein is CASSRTSGSSYNEQFF.

The V and J genes are TRBV6-5 and TRBJ2-5; D gene ambiguous. The germline CDR1 and CDR2 sequences are MNHEY and SVGAGI. This CDR3 contains 13 residues. Deletions cut 4 bases from V and 1 base from J, with 7 bases between. CDR3 residues: CASSSGTQETQYF. The DNA for the CDR3 is TGTGCCAGCAGTTCCGGCACCCAAGAGACCCAGTACTTC.

This clone has a handful of counts. For the CDR3, the DNA is TGTGCCAGCAGATCCCTGGACAGCAGCTATGGCTACACCTTC. Translating gives CASRSLDSSYGYTF. The V call is TRBV27, the J call TRBJ1-2, with D possibly matching TRBD1 (6 bases). The CDR3 runs 14 residues. Trimming pared 6 bases from V and 4 bases from J, leaving 15 bases between. Germline V CDR1 and CDR2: MNHEY, SMNVEV (reference sequence).

V gene TRBV11-2 combines with J gene TRBJ2-3; no clear D. CDR3 length equals 17 residues. V was pared by 1 base and J by 1 base, with 15 bases between. The germline CDR1 and CDR2 sequences are SGHAT and FQNNGV. The DNA for the CDR3 is TGTGCCAGCAGCTTAGGTCTCCGGTTAAGGGGCACAGATACGCAGTATTTT. Translated: CASSLGLRLRGTDTQYF.

The chain joins TRBV5-6 to TRBJ2-7; D is uncertain. This CDR3 contains 11 residues. From germline, CDR1 is SGHDT and CDR2 YYEEEE. V lost 1 base and J 6 bases, leaving 5 bases between the germline ends. CDR3 nucleotide sequence: TGTGCCAGCAGCTTGATGGCCGAGCAGTACTTC. It encodes CASSLMAEQYF.

This rearrangement joins TRBV4-3 to TRBJ2-3; TRBD1 agrees at 12 bases. The CDR3 has 17 residues. J was trimmed by 5 bases and V by 2 bases; bases with no gene match: 8. Germline V gives CDR1 LGHNA, CDR2 YSLEER. The CDR3 is CASSQWSGQGAGDTQYF. The CDR3 DNA reads TGCGCCAGCAGCCAATGGTCGGGACAGGGGGCTGGAGATACGCAGTATTTT.

This clone has only a few counts. The rearrangement joins TRBV29-1 to TRBJ2-7; 7 bases match TRBD1. CDR1 SQVTM and CDR2 ANQGSEA come from the germline V gene. The V segment lost 1 base and the J segment 2 bases; nucleotides outside the gene matches: 5. The CDR3 totals 14 residues. In DNA form, the CDR3 reads TGCAGCGTTGAAGGACAGGGCCACCCCTACGAGCAGTACTTC. It yields the protein CSVEGQGHPYEQYF.

The CDR3 bases are TGTGCCAGCAGCGTAGGAGGCATGAACACTGAAGCTTTCTTT. Translating gives CASSVGGMNTEAFF. The genes are TRBV9 and TRBJ1-1, with D unresolved. V lost 0 bases, J lost 0 bases, and 6 bases lay in between. The CDR3 runs 14 residues. Germline V gene data show CDR1 as SGDLS and CDR2 as YYNGEE.